This T cell receptor (beta chain) came from a study of CD8 T cells in Susac syndrome. Random hexamers were used to reverse transcribe an amount of about 0.45 to 1 ug RNA. Amplification of TCR beta CDR3 by immunoSEQ multiplex PCR spanned 54 Vbeta and 13 Jbeta. MiXCR was run by TCRdb on the immunoSEQ multiplex PCR reads, yielding one entry per CDR3 protein. The sample includes about 150,000 distinct CDR3 sequences, around 95% of them seen just once. There are 12 residues in the CDR3. V lost 6 bases and J 7 bases, leaving 11 bases between the germline ends. In germline, CDR1 is SGHDT, CDR2 YYEEEE. V and J are TRBV5-6 and TRBJ2-1; tentatively, D is TRBD1 (5 bases). The sample was CD8+ T cells from PBMCs. The receptor's source is a human donor with multiple sclerosis. The CDR3, as DNA: TGTGCCAGCAACTCGAAGGGGAATGAGCAGTTCTTC. Translation: CASNSKGNEQFF.